The 29 T cell receptor beta chains in this list originate from one sample, sequenced in a study of PD-L1 blockade in urothelial cancer. Clones were read by immunoSEQ multiplex PCR, and TCRdb kept only the in-frame ones, dropping some. Found here are under 120,000 clones, approximately 85% of them singletons; the top ten hold roughly 2.2%. Sequences were derived from PBMCs, sampled around atezolizumab (anti-PD-L1) treatment. The source is a man aged 50-60 years with urothelial cancer.

Comment on this clone: Sequence at one end of the junction differs from germline and may be a read error. The CDR3 coding sequence is TGTGCCAGCAGCCTAGCGGGACTCCAAGAGACCCAGTACTTC. It specifies CASSLAGLQETQYF. The chain employs TRBV7-8 and TRBJ2-5; 9 bases line up with TRBD2. Germline V gene data show CDR1 as SGHVS and CDR2 as FQNEAQ. The CDR3 length is 14 residues.

This clone has just a few counts. This sequence joins TRBV4-1 and TRBJ2-1; D perhaps matches TRBD2 (5 bases). Germline V gene data show CDR1 as MGHRA and CDR2 as YSYEKL. The CDR3 loop spans 13 amino acids. Trimming left V 3 bases short and J 11 bases short, with 14 bases between. CDR3 bases: TGCGCCAGCAGCCAGACCCTAGCTGGAAAGCAGTTCTTC. Its translation is CASSQTLAGKQFF.

This chain links TRBV6-1 with TRBJ2-7, with D perhaps TRBD1 (6 bases). Germline V gene lookup returns CDR1 MNHNS and CDR2 SASEGT. The CDR3 length is 17 residues. Trimming stripped 1 base from V and 2 bases from J, with 18 bases between. The CDR3 spells CASSEGQAAGVAYEQYF. The CDR3 DNA follows: TGTGCCAGCAGTGAAGGCCAAGCGGCAGGGGTCGCCTACGAGCAGTACTTC.

This rearrangement joins TRBV5-4 to TRBJ2-3; D is unclear. This CDR3 has 15 amino acids. V was trimmed by 2 bases and J by 0 bases, leaving 10 bases between them. Germline V gives CDR1 SGHNT, CDR2 YYREEE (reference sequence). The CDR3 region is CASSLIAASTDTQYF. The CDR3 DNA sequence: TGTGCCAGCAGCTTAATAGCTGCTAGCACAGATACGCAGTATTTT.

The chain recombines TRBV4-2 with TRBJ2-1; 14 bases fit TRBD2. The CDR3 contains 15 residues. V lost 7 bases, J lost 9 bases, and 8 bases stayed unmatched. Per germline, CDR1 LGHNA and CDR2 YNFKEQ. The CDR3: CASNSGTSGSGEQFF. The CDR3 DNA sequence: TGTGCCAGCAATTCCGGGACTAGCGGGAGTGGTGAGCAGTTCTTC.

The chain is built from TRBV6-1 and TRBJ2-6, with D possibly TRBD2 on 5 matching bases. The CDR3 extends over 15 amino acids. The germline CDR1 and CDR2 sequences are MNHNS and SASEGT. With 1 base removed from V and 4 bases from J, the gap between germline ends came to 8 bases. CDR3 amino acids: CASSEGGSGANVLTF. The CDR3 DNA sequence: TGTGCCAGCAGTGAAGGAGGGTCCGGGGCCAACGTCCTGACTTTC.

CDR3 nucleotides: TGTGCCAGCAGCTCCATCTTGGCAGGGGAAGCCTACGAGCAGTACTTC. Its protein is CASSSILAGEAYEQYF. The chain uses TRBV7-9 and TRBJ2-7; possibly TRBD1 for D (6 bases). V lost 4 bases and J 2 bases, leaving 18 bases between the germline ends. There are 16 residues in the CDR3. Per the germline V gene, CDR1 is SEHNR and CDR2 is FQNEAQ (reference sequence).

CDR3 loop: CASSVEPTGTEAFF. CDR3 in DNA: TGTGCCAGCAGTGTGGAACCAACAGGGACTGAAGCTTTCTTT. This chain links TRBV6-1 with TRBJ1-1; possible D gene TRBD1, 6 bases. Germline CDR1 is MNHNS and CDR2 is SASEGT. The CDR3 runs 14 residues. V lost 4 bases and J 5 bases, leaving 14 bases between the germline ends.

This clone was counted at least ten times. The rearrangement uses TRBV11-2 and TRBJ1-1; D ambiguous. Trimming removed 4 bases at V and 0 bases at J, with 6 bases between. Germline loops: CDR1 SGHAT, CDR2 FQNNGV. CDR3 size: 13 residues. CDR3 region: CASSSFLNTEAFF. The CDR3 nucleotides are TGTGCCAGCAGCTCTTTCCTGAACACTGAAGCTTTCTTT.

V and J are TRBV5-1 and TRBJ1-2; D is undetermined. Germline CDR1 is SGHRS and CDR2 is YFSETQ. The CDR3 consists of 12 residues. The ends were cut back, 0 bases at V and 8 bases at J, with 8 bases in the middle. The CDR3 DNA sequence: TGCGCCAGCAGCTTGGGGTTCGAGGGCTACACCTTC. Its protein product is CASSLGFEGYTF.

The chain employs TRBV2 and TRBJ1-1, with TRBD1 matching 7 bases. The CDR3 totals 13 residues. The V gene end was trimmed by 11 bases and the J gene end by 0 bases; junction bases not matched to a gene: 6. From germline, CDR1 is SNHLY and CDR2 FYNNEI. The CDR3 region is CAGTELMNTEAFF. The CDR3 bases are TGTGCCGGGACAGAGCTCATGAACACTGAAGCTTTCTTT.

V gene TRBV6-6 combines with J gene TRBJ2-1; TRBD2 is a possible D gene (7 bases). The CDR3 is 14 residues long. V was cut by 7 bases and J by 10 bases, with 20 bases left in between. Germline-derived CDR1 and CDR2 are MNHNY and SVGAGI (reference sequence). The CDR3 loop reads CASNQLARGEEQFF. The CDR3 coding sequence is TGTGCCAGCAACCAACTAGCGAGGGGGGAGGAGCAGTTCTTC.

The rearrangement uses TRBV7-6 and TRBJ2-7, with 7 bases identical to TRBD1. Trimming took 5 bases from V and 7 from J; bases not matched to a gene: 8. CDR3 length: 13 amino acids. Germline loops: CDR1 SGHVS, CDR2 FNYEAQ. DNA for the CDR3: TGTGCCAGCAGCCCCGGACTGGACAGGGAGCAGTACTTC. This translates into CASSPGLDREQYF.

The rearrangement links TRBV7-2 to TRBJ1-1, with a tentative D call TRBD1 (5 bases). Trimming stripped 7 bases from V and 4 bases from J, with 19 bases between. This CDR3 has 15 amino acids. The germline CDR1 and CDR2 sequences are SGHTA and FQGNSA. The CDR3 spells CASTLQAGVRTEAFF. CDR3 in DNA: TGTGCCAGCACCCTACAGGCTGGAGTCCGCACTGAAGCTTTCTTT.

V is TRBV11-3 and J is TRBJ2-3; TRBD1 agrees at 7 bases. Losses at the gene ends were 1 base for V and 5 bases for J; bases not matched to a gene: 6. Per germline, CDR1 SGHNT and CDR2 YENEEA. CDR3 length equals 15 residues. CDR3 protein: CASSLGRGGEDTQYF. Here the CDR3 DNA reads TGTGCCAGCAGCTTAGGTCGAGGGGGCGAAGATACGCAGTATTTT.

This chain connects TRBV6-5 to TRBJ1-1; TRBD1 agrees at 9 bases. CDR3 length: 14 residues. Germline V CDR1 and CDR2: MNHEY, SVGAGI. Unmatched junction bases numbered 7, after V lost 5 bases and J lost 6 bases. The CDR3 protein is CASSAQGARAEAFF. The CDR3 nucleotides read TGTGCCAGCAGTGCACAGGGGGCGCGGGCTGAAGCTTTCTTT.

To note about this clone: This sample also contains other DNA sequences that code for the same CDR3. V gene TRBV18 combines with J gene TRBJ1-2; maybe TRBD1 (6 bases). The ends were cut back, 1 base at V and 2 bases at J, with 8 bases in the middle. This CDR3 has 14 amino acids. The germline V gene has CDR1 KGHSH and CDR2 LQKENI. CDR3 in amino acids: CASSPRTENYGYTF. The CDR3 nucleotides are TGTGCCAGCTCACCACGGACAGAAAACTATGGCTACACCTTC.

This chain links TRBV7-2 with TRBJ2-3; 12 bases match TRBD2. V lost 4 bases to trimming and J lost 4 bases; unmatched junction nucleotides: 3. The CDR3 loop spans 15 amino acids. Germline lookup yields CDR1 SGHTA and CDR2 FQGNSA. The CDR3 loop reads CASSSWTSGADTQYF. CDR3 sequence (DNA): TGTGCCAGCAGCTCGTGGACTAGCGGGGCAGATACGCAGTATTTT. Looking up the rest from reference TRBV7-2 and TRBJ2-3 gives the full variable domain: GAGVSQSPSNKVTEKGKDVELRCDPISGHTALYWYRQSLGQGLEFLIYFQGNSAPDKSGLPSDRFSAERTGGSVSTLTIQRTQQEDSAVYLCASSSWTSGADTQYFGPGTRLTVL.

About this clone: Other DNA sequences from this sample encode an identical CDR3 as well. The chain recombines TRBV6-5 with TRBJ1-2, with D possibly matching TRBD1 (5 bases). The V end was cut by 5 bases, the J end by 5 bases, with 6 bases between. Germline V gene sequence: CDR1 MNHEY, CDR2 SVGAGI. This CDR3 spans 11 amino acids. CDR3 coding DNA: TGTGCCAGCAGTCAGGGATATGGCTACACCTTC. Its translation is CASSQGYGYTF.

This rearrangement joins TRBV10-3 to TRBJ2-7, with 9 bases aligning to TRBD2. The CDR3 length is 15 residues. Germline values: CDR1 ENHRY, CDR2 SYGVKD. With V trimmed by 10 bases and J by 1 base, 11 bases remained unmatched. The CDR3 is CATAGTSPLSYEQYF. The CDR3 coding sequence is TGTGCCACCGCCGGGACTAGCCCACTTTCCTACGAGCAGTACTTC.

This clone has a single count. This chain uses TRBV19 with TRBJ1-4, with D unclear. CDR1 LNHDA and CDR2 SQIVND come from the germline V gene (reference sequence). Trimming stripped 0 bases from V and 0 bases from J, with 11 bases between. The CDR3 length is 17 residues. This CDR3 is CASSIEIRTATNEKLFF. CDR3 sequence (DNA): TGTGCCAGTAGTATAGAGATTCGAACGGCAACTAATGAAAAACTGTTTTTT.

About this clone itself: An end of the junction does not agree with germline; a read error may underlie this. V is TRBV2 and J is TRBJ2-1, with 7 bases aligning to TRBD1. The CDR3 length is 11 residues. Germline values: CDR1 SNHLY, CDR2 FYNNEI. The CDR3, as DNA: TGTGCCAGCAGTGAAGCGGACAGGCCCCTCTTC. Amino acid sequence: CASSEADRPLF. The full variable domain, with the rest looked up from reference TRBV2 and TRBJ2-1, is EPEVTQTPSHQVTQMGQEVILRCVPISNHLYFYWYRQILGQKVEFLVSFYNNEISEKSEIFDDQFSVERPDGSNFTLKIRSTKLEDSAMYFCASSEADRPLFGPGTRLTVL.

This sequence joins TRBV15 and TRBJ2-7, with 7 bases that match TRBD2. The CDR3 covers 17 residues. Germline loops: CDR1 LNHNV, CDR2 YYDKDF (reference sequence). The junction had 13 bases not matched to a gene; V was cut back by 0 bases and J by 5 bases. For the CDR3, the DNA is TGTGCCACCAGCAGAGATCCCCCTCCTGCGGGAGATCACGAGCAGTACTTC. This sequence encodes CATSRDPPPAGDHEQYF. Supplemented by reference TRBV15 and TRBJ2-7, the full variable domain reads DAMVIQNPRYQVTQFGKPVTLSCSQTLNHNVMYWYQQKSSQAPKLLFHYYDKDFNNEADTPDNFQSRRPNTSFCFLDIRSPGLGDTAMYLCATSRDPPPAGDHEQYFGPGTRLTVT.

The chain recombines TRBV7-9 with TRBJ2-5; 9 nucleotides match TRBD1. In germline, CDR1 is SEHNR, CDR2 FQNEAQ (reference sequence). The CDR3 contains 15 residues. Trimming removed 4 bases from V and 2 bases from J; junction bases left unmatched: 5. This chain's CDR3 is CASSSGTGLQETQYF. In nucleotides, the CDR3 is TGTGCCAGCAGCTCCGGGACAGGGCTTCAAGAGACCCAGTACTTC. The entire variable domain, with the rest obtained from reference TRBV7-9 and TRBJ2-5, is as follows: DTGVSQNPRHKITKRGQNVTFRCDPISEHNRLYWYRQTLGQGPEFLTYFQNEAQLEKSRLLSDRFSAERPKGSFSTLEIQRTEQGDSAMYLCASSSGTGLQETQYFGPGTRLLVL.

This clone came up a few times. Here the CDR3 reads CASSRQGVHTQYF. In DNA, the CDR3 is TGTGCCAGCAGCCGACAGGGAGTTCATACGCAGTATTTT. This chain connects TRBV9 to TRBJ2-3, with TRBD1 matching 7 bases. J gave up 7 bases and V 4 bases, and 6 bases lay outside the gene matches. Germline V CDR1 and CDR2: SGDLS, YYNGEE. This CDR3 is 13 amino acids long.

The chain links TRBV6-1 to TRBJ2-7, with 9 bases matching TRBD1. The CDR3 contains 14 residues. With 6 bases clipped from V and 4 bases from J, the junction kept 7 bases outside the gene matches. Germline V lookup: CDR1 MNHNS, CDR2 SASEGT. The CDR3 nucleotides read TGTGCCAGCAGGGATACAGGGGGCGGTTACGAGCAGTACTTC. Translated: CASRDTGGGYEQYF.

The genes are TRBV5-4 and TRBJ1-1; D remains ambiguous. Trimming removed 4 bases from V and 1 base from J, with 17 bases in between. The germline V gene encodes CDR1 SGHNT and CDR2 YYREEE (reference sequence). CDR3 length: 16 amino acids. The CDR3: CASSPRRPSENTEAFF. In nucleotides, the CDR3 is TGTGCCAGCAGCCCCCGGCGGCCAAGCGAGAACACTGAAGCTTTCTTT.

This rearrangement joins TRBV6-5 to TRBJ1-2, with a weak D call TRBD1 (5 bases). This CDR3 is 13 amino acids long. Trimming cost V 2 bases and J 8 bases, with 12 bases left between them. The germline V gene encodes CDR1 MNHEY and CDR2 SVGAGI. The CDR3 sequence is CASSYMQGYGYTF. Here the CDR3 DNA reads TGTGCCAGCAGTTACATGCAGGGTTACGGCTACACCTTC.

The chain joins TRBV28 to TRBJ1-1, with no clear D. The germline V and J ends were trimmed by 4 bases and 2 bases, with 5 bases remaining between them. The CDR3 has 12 residues. CDR1 MDHEN and CDR2 SYDVKM come from the germline V gene. The DNA for the CDR3 is TGTGCCAGCAGTTATTATAACACTGAAGCTTTCTTT. Translating gives CASSYYNTEAFF. The full variable domain, with the rest looked up from reference TRBV28 and TRBJ1-1, is DVKVTQSSRYLVKRTGEKVFLECVQDMDHENMFWYRQDPGLGLRLIYFSYDVKMKEKGDIPEGYSVSREKKERFSLILESASTNQTSMYLCASSYYNTEAFFGQGTRLTVV.